Listed below are T cell receptor beta chains from one sample, sequenced in a study of blood T cell repertoires in COVID-19. Measured with immunoSEQ multiplex PCR; TCRdb has only the in-frame clones, and not every one. This table holds around 200,000 clones, roughly 77% found once. The sequenced sample consisted of peripheral blood. The receptor source for this set is a woman aged 40-49 years with COVID-19, enrolled during active disease. Both conserved end residues are part of each CDR3. A D gene is named only where the DNA matches it firmly. A row's size may be missing; if present it is once, few, many or a size class.

TRBV19	-	TRBJ2-1	TRBD1	CATRQGPYNEQFF	TGTGCCACAAGACAGGGACCCTACAATGAGCAGTTCTTC
TRBV6-2/TRBV6-3	-	TRBJ2-7	TRBD1	CASSYSMRQGSEQYF	TGTGCCAGCAGTTACTCGATGCGACAGGGGTCCGAGCAGTACTTC
TRBV10-3	-	TRBJ1-4	TRBD1	CASRRGTNEKLFF	TGTGCCAGCCGCAGGGGGACTAATGAAAAACTGTTTTTT
TRBV2	few	TRBJ2-7	-	CASTFSYEQYF	TGTGCCAGCACCTTCAGCTACGAGCAGTACTTC
TRBV2	few	TRBJ1-5	TRBD1	CAGGTGWGNQPQHF	TGTGCCGGCGGGACAGGGTGGGGCAATCAGCCCCAGCATTTT
TRBV29-1	-	TRBJ2-1	TRBD1	CSVEIAATGVVNEQFF	TGCAGCGTTGAAATCGCCGCGACAGGGGTCGTTAATGAGCAGTTCTTC
TRBV6-5	few	TRBJ1-5	-	CASSYASSNQPQHF	TGTGCCAGCAGTTACGCCAGTAGCAATCAGCCCCAGCATTTT
TRBV6-2/TRBV6-3	-	TRBJ2-2	-	CASSRGQYTGELFF	TGTGCCAGCAGCCGTGGACAGTACACCGGGGAGCTGTTTTTT
TRBV9	-	TRBJ2-1	TRBD2	CASSISGGVYNEQFF	TGTGCCAGCAGCATCAGCGGGGGGGTCTACAATGAGCAGTTCTTC
TRBV3-1/TRBV3-2	-	TRBJ2-2	-	CASSQVSGNTGELFF	TGTGCCAGCAGCCAAGTAAGCGGAAACACCGGGGAGCTGTTTTTT
TRBV7-2	once	TRBJ2-3	-	CASSPRGKTDTQYF	TGTGCCAGCAGCCCTAGGGGGAAAACAGATACGCAGTATTTT
TRBV2	-	TRBJ2-1	-	CASRETGSRYNEQFF	TGTGCCAGCAGGGAAACTGGGTCCAGGTACAATGAGCAGTTCTTC
TRBV21-1	-	TRBJ2-7	-	CASARLSYF	TGTGCCAGCGCGCGCCTCTCCTACTTC
TRBV5-4	few	TRBJ1-2	-	CASSDTNYGYTF	TGTGCCAGCAGCGACACTAACTATGGCTACACCTTC
TRBV12-3/TRBV12-4	-	TRBJ2-5	-	CASGTTPGAQYF	TGTGCCAGCGGTACCACGCCCGGGGCCCAGTACTTC
TRBV6-5	-	TRBJ1-5	TRBD1	CASRGRGDQPQHF	TGTGCCAGCAGAGGCAGGGGGGATCAGCCCCAGCATTTT